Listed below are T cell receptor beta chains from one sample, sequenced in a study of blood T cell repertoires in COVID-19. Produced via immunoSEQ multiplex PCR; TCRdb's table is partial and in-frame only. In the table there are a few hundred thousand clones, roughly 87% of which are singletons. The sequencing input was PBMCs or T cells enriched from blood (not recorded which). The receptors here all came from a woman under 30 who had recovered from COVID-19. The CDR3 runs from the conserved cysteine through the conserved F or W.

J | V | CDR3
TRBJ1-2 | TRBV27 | CASRPTQRRNRGYTF
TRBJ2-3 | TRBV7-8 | CASSYLYAERTDTQYF
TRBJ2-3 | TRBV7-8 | CASSPNYRVGGTDTQYF
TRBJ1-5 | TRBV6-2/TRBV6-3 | CASSYFGGPNQPQHF
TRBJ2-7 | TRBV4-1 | CASSQVGQGSYEQYF
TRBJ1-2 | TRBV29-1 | CSGGDDYTF
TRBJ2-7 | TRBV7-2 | CASSQGLAGVSEQYF
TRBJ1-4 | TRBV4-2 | CASSQKGGQGFATNEKLFF
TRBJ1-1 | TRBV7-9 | CASSLVMGDSTEAFF
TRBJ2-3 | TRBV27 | CASSQIASTDTQYF
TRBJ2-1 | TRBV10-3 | CAISDVSGVSYNEQFF
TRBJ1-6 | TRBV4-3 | CARSRRGGGYNSPLHF
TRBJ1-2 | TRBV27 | CASSLDRTGVYYGYTF
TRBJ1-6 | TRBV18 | CASSPEGTDSPLHF
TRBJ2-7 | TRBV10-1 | CASTYLRDRFDEQYF
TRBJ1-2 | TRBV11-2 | CASSLSGDYGYTF
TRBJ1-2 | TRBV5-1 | CASSLEARDRARNGYTF
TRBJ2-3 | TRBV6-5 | CASTSAGSRTDTQYF
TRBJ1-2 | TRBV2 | CASSWGQDSNYGYTF
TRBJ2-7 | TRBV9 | CASSAGDGYEQYF
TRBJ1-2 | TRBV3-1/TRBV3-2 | CASSPRGTLSGAYGYTF
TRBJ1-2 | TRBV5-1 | CASSLGQDNYGYTF
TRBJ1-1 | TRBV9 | CASSVVAGLNTEAFF